What follows are 30 T cell receptor beta chains derived from one specimen sequenced in a study of blood T cell repertoires in COVID-19. Generated by immunoSEQ multiplex PCR, the TCRdb table keeps only in-frame clones and is missing some. The sample carries tens of thousands of clones, 88% recorded once. The material sequenced was peripheral blood. The receptors derive from a human donor in a cohort sampled during active COVID-19.

This rearrangement joins TRBV6-5 to TRBJ1-1; D remains unclear. The CDR3 consists of 12 residues. Trimming shortened V by 5 bases and J by 1 base, and 5 bases separated the two germline ends. CDR1 is MNHEY, CDR2 SVGAGI, per germline. The CDR3 DNA reads as TGTGCCAGCAGTACAGCGAACACTGAAGCTTTCTTT. It yields the protein CASSTANTEAFF.

This clone was seen more than once but under ten times. V is TRBV19 and J is TRBJ1-2; maybe TRBD1 (5 bases). Germline loops: CDR1 LNHDA, CDR2 SQIVND (reference sequence). The CDR3 runs 14 residues. V was cut by 6 bases and J by 4 bases, with 15 bases left in between. For the CDR3, the DNA is TGTGCCAGTAGCCCCTCAGGGATCCCCTATGGCTACACCTTC. Translated: CASSPSGIPYGYTF.

The J gene is TRBJ2-1, the V gene TRBV11-3; perhaps TRBD2 as D (5 bases). Trimming left V 6 bases short and J 6 bases short, with 15 bases between. Germline V gene sequence: CDR1 SGHNT, CDR2 YENEEA. The CDR3 runs 14 residues. In nucleotides, the CDR3 is TGTGCCAGCAGGCCTGGCGGGTCAGGCAATGAGCAGTTCTTC. Translation gives CASRPGGSGNEQFF.

This chain connects TRBV7-2 to TRBJ1-1; D is uncertain. V lost 1 base to trimming and J lost 9 bases, with 12 bases between them. There are 13 residues in the CDR3. The germline gives CDR1 SGHTA, CDR2 FQGNSA. The CDR3 sequence: CASSLDGFTKAFF. The CDR3 DNA sequence: TGTGCCAGCAGCTTAGACGGTTTCACGAAAGCTTTCTTT.

This chain joins TRBV5-1 and TRBJ2-1, with a tentative D call TRBD2 (6 bases). The CDR3 extends over 15 amino acids. Trimming took 4 bases from V and 9 from J, leaving 20 bases between them. Per the germline V gene, CDR1 is SGHRS and CDR2 is YFSETQ. CDR3 nucleotide sequence: TGCGCCAGCAGCCTCATACCAACTAGCACGGGTGAGCAGTTCTTC. This translates into CASSLIPTSTGEQFF.

The chain is built from TRBV10-3 and TRBJ2-5, with 7 bases aligning to TRBD1. The trim removed 8 bases at V and 3 bases at J, leaving 6 bases unmatched. This CDR3 spans 13 amino acids. The V gene's germline CDR1 is ENHRY and CDR2 SYGVKD. As DNA, the CDR3 is TGTGCCATCGGGGCGACAGGGAAAGAGACCCAGTACTTC. Protein: CAIGATGKETQYF.

This chain links TRBV6-1 with TRBJ2-3; 10 positions match TRBD1. The junction had 7 bases not matched to a gene; V was cut back by 2 bases and J by 5 bases. The CDR3 totals 16 residues. Looked up from germline, CDR1 is MNHNS and CDR2 is SASEGT. CDR3 protein: CASSEWDRGREDTQYF. The DNA for the CDR3 is TGTGCCAGCAGTGAATGGGACAGGGGAAGAGAAGATACGCAGTATTTT.

This clone has only one observation. The chain links TRBV18 to TRBJ2-3; weak D call: TRBD2 (5 bases). The CDR3 runs 13 residues. Deletions cut 3 bases from V and 6 bases from J, with 10 bases between. CDR1 is KGHSH and CDR2 is LQKENI in the germline V gene. CDR3 protein: CASSPGSPDTQYF. CDR3 sequence (DNA): TGTGCCAGCTCACCTGGGAGCCCCGATACGCAGTATTTT.

This clone was seen just once. The CDR3 DNA sequence: TGTGCCAGCAGTGAACAGGGGGATACGCAGTATTTT. Translating gives CASSEQGDTQYF. The chain uses TRBV7-9 and TRBJ2-3, with 7 bases lining up with TRBD1. Trimming cost V 6 bases and J 6 bases; bases outside gene matches: 3. This CDR3 has 12 amino acids. Germline V gene sequence: CDR1 SEHNR, CDR2 FQNEAQ (reference sequence).

The chain is built from TRBV19 and TRBJ1-3; D gene ambiguous. The CDR3 has 15 residues. Per germline, CDR1 LNHDA and CDR2 SQIVND (reference sequence). The V and J ends lost 8 bases and 0 bases respectively, with 14 bases between them. The chain's CDR3 is CASYSPPISGNTIYF. CDR3 DNA: TGTGCCAGTTACTCCCCCCCTATCTCTGGAAACACCATATATTTT.

V gene TRBV2 combines with J gene TRBJ2-7, with D possibly matching TRBD2 (6 bases). The CDR3 has 15 amino acids. Germline values: CDR1 SNHLY, CDR2 FYNNEI. Trimming took off 5 bases at V and 3 bases at J, with 17 bases between the two ends. In DNA form, the CDR3 reads TGTGCCAGCAGTCCCAGGTGGGGGGAAGGCTACGAGCAGTACTTC. This translates into CASSPRWGEGYEQYF.

The chain recombines TRBV4-1 with TRBJ2-1; TRBD2 aligns across 12 bases. Germline values: CDR1 MGHRA, CDR2 YSYEKL. CDR3 length: 17 residues. J was trimmed by 1 base and V by 4 bases; bases with no gene match: 5. The CDR3 sequence: CASSRRLAGVSYNEQFF. Here the CDR3 DNA reads TGCGCCAGCAGCCGCCGACTAGCGGGAGTTTCCTACAATGAGCAGTTCTTC.

In this sample, this clone turned up once. This chain links TRBV18 with TRBJ2-7; 9 positions match TRBD1. Trimming removed 4 bases from V and 1 base from J; junction bases left unmatched: 5. This CDR3 has 15 residues. Germline V CDR1 and CDR2: KGHSH, LQKENI. The CDR3: CASSRGTGISYEQYF. The CDR3 DNA is TGTGCCAGCTCACGGGGGACAGGGATTTCCTACGAGCAGTACTTC.

The CDR3 nucleotides read TGTGCCAGCAGCTTAGAGGGACAGGCGATGGCTGAAGCTTTCTTT. This sequence encodes CASSLEGQAMAEAFF. This chain uses TRBV7-9 with TRBJ1-1; 8 bases line up with TRBD1. The CDR3 runs to 15 residues. Germline values: CDR1 SEHNR, CDR2 FQNEAQ (reference sequence). V was pared by 1 base and J by 6 bases, with 7 bases of the junction left unmatched. Full variable domain (outside the CDR3, taken from reference TRBV7-9 and TRBJ1-1): DTGVSQNPRHKITKRGQNVTFRCDPISEHNRLYWYRQTLGQGPEFLTYFQNEAQLEKSRLLSDRFSAERPKGSFSTLEIQRTEQGDSAMYLCASSLEGQAMAEAFFGQGTRLTVV.

The chain carries TRBV7-2 and TRBJ2-1; 7 nucleotides match TRBD2. The length of the CDR3 is 15 residues. V dropped 3 bases and J dropped 5; count of bases not matched to a gene: 7. Germline CDR1 is SGHTA and CDR2 is FQGNSA. CDR3 in DNA: TGTGCCAGCAGCTTCGGCGGGGGAGGGAACAATGAGCAGTTCTTC. It is translated as CASSFGGGGNNEQFF.

The chain has TRBV2 and TRBJ2-3, with a possible D match to TRBD2 (5 bases). V lost 1 base and J 1 base, leaving 6 bases between the germline ends. The CDR3 is 14 amino acids. Germline values: CDR1 SNHLY, CDR2 FYNNEI. In DNA, the CDR3 is TGTGCCAGCAGTGAAGTTAGCGGCACAGATACGCAGTATTTT. Its protein is CASSEVSGTDTQYF.

The gene calls are TRBV5-1 and TRBJ1-6; D call uncertain. The V gene lost 0 bases and the J gene lost 6 bases, with 10 bases spanning the gap. The germline gives CDR1 SGHRS, CDR2 YFSETQ. The CDR3 runs 15 residues. The CDR3 sequence is CASSLDGRFNSPLHF. In DNA form, the CDR3 reads TGCGCCAGCAGCTTGGATGGCAGATTTAATTCACCCCTCCACTTT.

This clone was detected only a few times. The chain carries TRBV3-1 (or the pseudogene TRBV3-2) and TRBJ1-1; 10 bases fit TRBD1. The length of the CDR3 is 14 residues. CDR1 is LGHDT, CDR2 YNNKEL, per germline (reference sequence). V gave up 9 bases and J gave up 7 bases; unmatched junction bases: 11. The CDR3 DNA is TGTGCCAGTGCCGTATTGGGACAGGGGCATGAAGCTTTCTTT. Protein: CASAVLGQGHEAFF.

This clone is a singleton in its sample. The chain links TRBV11-1 to TRBJ2-1; TRBD2 aligns across 7 bases. Germline V CDR1 and CDR2: SGHAT, FQDESV (reference sequence). The V and J ends lost 3 bases and 6 bases, in that order; junction bases with no gene match: 11. The CDR3 spans 16 residues. The CDR3 DNA is TGTGCCAGCAGCTTGGCGGGAGTCTTTACTTTCAATGAGCAGTTCTTC. Encoded protein: CASSLAGVFTFNEQFF.

The chain carries TRBV10-3 and TRBJ1-3; tentative D call: TRBD1 (5 bases). Between the trimmed V and J ends, which lost 1 base and 0 bases, there was a span of 7 bases. Per germline, CDR1 ENHRY and CDR2 SYGVKD. The CDR3 is 15 residues long. CDR3 amino acids: CAISELGDSGNTIYF. Written as DNA, the CDR3 is TGTGCCATCAGTGAGTTAGGGGACTCTGGAAACACCATATATTTT.

V is TRBV28 and J is TRBJ2-2, with TRBD2 matching over 12 bases. The CDR3 runs 16 residues. Germline V lookup: CDR1 MDHEN, CDR2 SYDVKM. J was trimmed by 7 bases and V by 4 bases; bases with no gene match: 7. This CDR3 is CASSSLAGGPDGELFF. The CDR3 DNA reads TGTGCCAGCAGTTCGCTAGCGGGAGGGCCAGACGGGGAGCTGTTTTTT.

The chain is built from TRBV6-5 and TRBJ1-2; D is unresolved. Trimming took off 0 bases at V and 8 bases at J, with 13 bases between the two ends. This CDR3 has 14 amino acids. The V gene's germline CDR1 is MNHEY and CDR2 SVGAGI. The CDR3 sequence is CASSYSIPRGGYTF. The CDR3 DNA reads as TGTGCCAGCAGTTACTCTATTCCCCGGGGAGGCTACACCTTC.

The CDR3 protein is CSVGGLAGADTQYF. The CDR3 nucleotides read TGCAGCGTTGGTGGACTAGCGGGGGCAGATACGCAGTATTTT. The V and J genes are TRBV29-1 and TRBJ2-3; 13 positions match TRBD2. The CDR3 is made up of 14 amino acids. Germline V lookup: CDR1 SQVTM, CDR2 ANQGSEA. The V gene end was trimmed by 4 bases and the J gene end by 4 bases; junction bases not matched to a gene: 2.

This clone was counted a single time. The J gene is TRBJ2-3, the V gene TRBV5-1; 9 nucleotides agree with TRBD1. Germline loops: CDR1 SGHRS, CDR2 YFSETQ. There are 14 residues in the CDR3. The V and J ends lost 8 bases and 2 bases, in that order; junction bases with no gene match: 6. In nucleotides, the CDR3 is TGCGCCAGACACGGGACAGGGAACACAGATACGCAGTATTTT. Translation gives CARHGTGNTDTQYF.

The chain couples TRBV7-2 to TRBJ2-3; the match to TRBD2 covers 7 bases. Trimming removed 5 bases from V and 4 bases from J; junction bases left unmatched: 12. The V gene's germline CDR1 is SGHTA and CDR2 FQGNSA. The CDR3 runs to 16 residues. CDR3 nucleotide sequence: TGTGCCAGCAGCGCCACAGCGGGAAGTGGGGCAGATACGCAGTATTTT. As protein: CASSATAGSGADTQYF. Using reference TRBV7-2 and TRBJ2-3 for the parts outside the CDR3, the full variable domain is GAGVSQSPSNKVTEKGKDVELRCDPISGHTALYWYRQSLGQGLEFLIYFQGNSAPDKSGLPSDRFSAERTGGSVSTLTIQRTQQEDSAVYLCASSATAGSGADTQYFGPGTRLTVL.

This CDR3 reads CASSPGQGFIRMSGNTIYF. In nucleotides, the CDR3 is TGTGCCAGCAGCCCGGGACAGGGGTTTATTAGGATGTCTGGAAACACCATATATTTT. This rearrangement joins TRBV6-8 to TRBJ1-3; the match to TRBD1 covers 10 bases. With 6 bases clipped from V and 1 base from J, the junction kept 15 bases outside the gene matches. The CDR3 has 19 residues. CDR1 is MNHGY and CDR2 is SAAAGT in the germline V gene.

The V and J genes are TRBV6-5 and TRBJ2-7; maybe TRBD2 (5 bases). V shed 2 bases and J shed 4 bases, with 6 bases lying between them. The CDR3 has 12 residues. Germline CDR1 is MNHEY and CDR2 is SVGAGI. DNA for the CDR3: TGTGCCAGCAGTTACACGGGGTACGAGCAGTACTTC. Translating it yields CASSYTGYEQYF.

The rearrangement uses TRBV18 and TRBJ1-1, with a possible D match to TRBD1 (5 bases). The ends were cut back, 2 bases at V and 6 bases at J, with 10 bases in the middle. The CDR3 runs 13 residues. Germline lookup yields CDR1 KGHSH and CDR2 LQKENI. The CDR3 region has the DNA TGTGCCAGCTCACCAGGCAGGGAATCTGAAGCTTTCTTT. Its protein is CASSPGRESEAFF.

V and J are TRBV11-2 and TRBJ1-2, with D perhaps TRBD1 (6 bases). The V gene lost 3 bases and the J gene lost 8 bases, with 16 bases spanning the gap. CDR3 length: 14 amino acids. In germline, CDR1 is SGHAT, CDR2 FQNNGV. The CDR3 here is CASSFAQGGEGYTF. The DNA for the CDR3 is TGTGCCAGCAGCTTCGCACAGGGAGGGGAAGGCTACACCTTC.

This chain links TRBV5-1 with TRBJ2-5; 9 bases fit TRBD2. After removal of 1 base from V and 1 base from J, the junction contained 8 bases not matched to a gene. Germline assignment: CDR1 SGHRS and CDR2 YFSETQ. The CDR3 spans 17 residues. The CDR3 protein is CASSLTSGSLFQETQYF. CDR3 sequence (DNA): TGCGCCAGCAGCTTGACTAGCGGGTCACTCTTCCAAGAGACCCAGTACTTC.